The sequence of this TCR beta chain was determined in a study of long-term antiretroviral therapy in people with HIV. Runs used v3.0 of the immunoSEQ assay and were done at survey level. Sequencing was performed with immunoSEQ multiplex PCR; in TCRdb, only in-frame clones are kept and a portion is missing. The data hold about 38,000 clones, with roughly 80% observed a single time. This receptor was identified in a young man with HIV. The sequencing used unsorted PBMCs, collected 1.5 years after starting antiretroviral therapy.

The CDR3, as DNA: TGTGCCAGCAGCTTCGGACAGGGTCCCTACAATGAGCAGTTCTTC. This gives the protein CASSFGQGPYNEQFF. The chain is built from TRBV9 and TRBJ2-1; 8 bases fit TRBD1. CDR1 and CDR2 (germline): SGDLS, YYNGEE. The CDR3 is made up of 15 amino acids. The V segment lost 4 bases and the J segment 2 bases; nucleotides outside the gene matches: 5.